This T cell receptor (beta chain) was recorded in a study of a mutant IDH1 vaccine in newly diagnosed glioma. In germline, CDR1 is MDHEN, CDR2 SYDVKM. The length of the CDR3 is 12 residues. Trimming took 2 bases from V and 12 from J, leaving 10 bases between them. As to time point: week 11, during vaccination. The content of each vaccine dose was 300 ug of mutant IDH1 20-mer peptide, and topical imiquimod accompanied it. Worth noting for this clone: The antigen is unknown.

TCRdb's table, derived via immunoSEQ multiplex PCR, lists solely in-frame clones and lacks some. The data show some 60,000 clones, under 85% seen once. The starting material was PBMCs, obtained from a glioma patient whose treatment included an IDH1 peptide vaccine. The chain recombines TRBV28 with TRBJ1-4; weak D call: TRBD1 (6 bases). This TCR was sampled from a young man with glioma. Written as DNA, the CDR3 is TGTGCCAGCAGTTTAGGCCCAGGGGAACTGTTTTTT. Translating gives CASSLGPGELFF.